The 26 T cell receptor beta chains below were found in one sample sequenced in a study of blood T cell repertoires in COVID-19. Repertoires were generated with immunoSEQ multiplex PCR, while TCRdb's copy carries only in-frame clones and drops some. The sample comprises about 180,000 clones, roughly 88% of which are singletons, and 7% to 10% rests with the top ten. The sequencing sample was made of PBMCs or T cells enriched from blood (not recorded which). These receptors were collected from a woman aged 25 to 45 who had recovered from COVID-19.

V usage is TRBV27 and J usage is TRBJ1-2; TRBD1 aligns across 7 bases. Per germline, CDR1 MNHEY and CDR2 SMNVEV (reference sequence). Trimming took 5 bases from V and 6 from J; bases not matched to a gene: 15. This CDR3 comprises 16 residues. As DNA, the CDR3 is TGTGCCAGCAGTCTTCGATCTGGTCTACAGGGGCATGGCTACACCTTC. Amino acids: CASSLRSGLQGHGYTF.

This clone has a handful of counts. V gene TRBV18 combines with J gene TRBJ2-1, with 14 nucleotides matching TRBD2. Germline CDR1 and CDR2: KGHSH and LQKENI. With 6 bases clipped from V and 8 bases from J, the junction kept 9 bases outside the gene matches. The CDR3 extends over 16 amino acids. For the CDR3, the DNA is TGTGCCAGCTCCTTCGGGACTAGCGGGAGTTCGGATGAGCAGTTCTTC. It encodes CASSFGTSGSSDEQFF. Full variable domain (missing parts from reference TRBV18 and TRBJ2-1): NAGVMQNPRHLVRRRGQEARLRCSPMKGHSHVYWYRQLPEEGLKFMVYLQKENIIDESGMPKERFSAEFPKEGPSILRIQQVVRGDSAAYFCASSFGTSGSSDEQFFGPGTRLTVL.

The chain combines TRBV6-5 with TRBJ2-5; TRBD1 might be the D (5 bases). The V gene's germline CDR1 is MNHEY and CDR2 SVGAGI. Deletions cut 2 bases from V and 5 bases from J, with 12 bases between. The CDR3 covers 14 residues. The CDR3 is CASSYGASSETQYF. The CDR3 DNA sequence: TGTGCCAGCAGTTACGGGGCTAGTTCGGAGACCCAGTACTTC.

This clone was observed a handful of times. The gene calls are TRBV30 and TRBJ1-1, with 8 positions matching TRBD1. This CDR3 region has 13 residues. The V gene's germline CDR1 is GTSNPN and CDR2 SVGIG (reference sequence). CDR3 in DNA: TGTGCTTCTGACAGGGGAGTAGTCACTGAAGCTTTCTTT. Its protein is CASDRGVVTEAFF. Full variable domain (rest looked up from reference TRBV30 and TRBJ1-1): SQTIHQWPATLVQPVGSPLSLECTVEGTSNPNLYWYRQAAGRGLQLLFYSVGIGQISSEVPQNLSASRPQDRQFILSSKKLLLSDSGFYLCASDRGVVTEAFFGQGTRLTVV.

The genes are TRBV27 and TRBJ2-1; 7 bases fit TRBD1. Germline V gene data show CDR1 as MNHEY and CDR2 as SMNVEV (reference sequence). With 1 base clipped from V and 1 base from J, the junction kept 4 bases outside the gene matches. This CDR3 comprises 16 residues. The CDR3 region has the DNA TGTGCCAGCAGTTTATATTGGGGACAGTCCTACAATGAGCAGTTCTTC. Translated: CASSLYWGQSYNEQFF.

The chain combines TRBV15 with TRBJ2-7; D might be TRBD2 (6 bases). Looked up from germline, CDR1 is LNHNV and CDR2 is YYDKDF (reference sequence). V was cut by 3 bases and J by 6 bases, with 15 bases left in between. CDR3 length equals 14 residues. The CDR3 bases are TGTGCCACCAGCAGCTATGGACTAATAACCGAGCAGTACTTC. Protein sequence: CATSSYGLITEQYF.

The chain uses TRBV18 and TRBJ2-7; the match to TRBD2 covers 12 bases. The ends lost 6 bases at V and 3 bases at J; junction bases unmatched: 6. The CDR3 sequence is 15 residues long. Germline lookup yields CDR1 KGHSH and CDR2 LQKENI. The CDR3 nucleotides are TGTGCCAGCTCCCGGACTAGCGGGGCTCTCTACGAGCAGTACTTC. Its translation: CASSRTSGALYEQYF.

The rearrangement uses TRBV7-9 and TRBJ2-3, with 7 bases fitting TRBD2. The J segment lost 2 bases and the V segment lost 0 bases, leaving 5 bases of the junction unmatched. The germline CDR1 and CDR2 sequences are SEHNR and FQNEAQ (reference sequence). This CDR3 comprises 16 residues. In nucleotides, the CDR3 is TGTGCCAGCAGCTTAGCGAGGGCGGGGGACACAGATACGCAGTATTTT. Translation gives CASSLARAGDTDTQYF.

This chain connects TRBV12-3 or TRBV12-4 to TRBJ2-1; a weak D match, TRBD2 (6 bases). The V gene lost 5 bases and the J gene lost 6 bases, with 11 bases spanning the gap. The CDR3 is made up of 13 amino acids. The CDR3, as DNA: TGTGCCAGCAGTCGGGGGATGGGCAATGAGCAGTTCTTC. Amino acid sequence: CASSRGMGNEQFF.

The rearrangement uses TRBV10-3 and TRBJ2-5, with 15 bases that match TRBD2. The V gene end was trimmed by 1 base and the J gene end by 2 bases; junction bases not matched to a gene: 2. Germline assignment: CDR1 ENHRY and CDR2 SYGVKD. CDR3 length equals 17 residues. The CDR3 region has the DNA TGTGCCATCAGTGAGTTGGGACTAGCGGGAGGTCAAGAGACCCAGTACTTC. This codes for CAISELGLAGGQETQYF.

This chain joins TRBV24-1 and TRBJ1-5, with TRBD1 matching 7 bases. The CDR3 is 13 amino acids. The V gene end was trimmed by 6 bases and the J gene end by 6 bases; junction bases not matched to a gene: 4. Germline V gives CDR1 KGHDR, CDR2 SFDVKD. CDR3 nucleotide sequence: TGTGCCACCAGTTTACAGGGGTTTCAGCCCCAGCATTTT. Its protein is CATSLQGFQPQHF.

The chain couples TRBV28 to TRBJ1-1, with a possible D match to TRBD1 (5 bases). The CDR3 loop spans 11 amino acids. CDR1 is MDHEN and CDR2 is SYDVKM in the germline V gene. The V end lost 4 bases, the J end lost 7 bases, and 7 bases lay between the germline ends. The CDR3 nucleotides are TGTGCCAGCAGTTCCGACAGTGAAGCTTTCTTT. It codes for CASSSDSEAFF.

The chain recombines TRBV5-1 with TRBJ2-3; D is perhaps TRBD1 (6 bases). Trimming removed 0 bases at V and 4 bases at J, with 12 bases between. The CDR3 runs 15 residues. Looked up from germline, CDR1 is SGHRS and CDR2 is YFSETQ. CDR3 sequence (DNA): TGCGCCAGCAGCTTGGAAGGGGGATGGGCAGATACGCAGTATTTT. Translation: CASSLEGGWADTQYF.

V and J are TRBV29-1 and TRBJ2-3; 7 bases agree with TRBD2. J was trimmed by 6 bases and V by 8 bases; bases with no gene match: 8. This CDR3 region has 12 residues. Germline loops: CDR1 SQVTM, CDR2 ANQGSEA. The chain's CDR3 is CSSLREPDTQYF. Written as DNA, the CDR3 is TGCAGCTCCTTGCGGGAGCCCGATACGCAGTATTTT.

V gene TRBV30 combines with J gene TRBJ2-2; the D gene is possibly TRBD1 (7 bases). V lost 3 bases and J 3 bases, leaving 14 bases between the germline ends. This CDR3 comprises 15 residues. Germline loops: CDR1 GTSNPN, CDR2 SVGIG (reference sequence). CDR3 bases: TGTGCCTGGAGCCTAGACAGGGAGGACACCGGGGAGCTGTTTTTT. Translating gives CAWSLDREDTGELFF.

The chain is built from TRBV18 and TRBJ2-7; 8 bases line up with TRBD1. The CDR3 covers 14 residues. Germline trimming cut 3 bases from V and 5 bases from J; bases unmatched to any gene: 6. Germline values: CDR1 KGHSH, CDR2 LQKENI. The CDR3 coding sequence is TGTGCCAGCTCACCCTTCGACAGGGGCCACGAGCAGTACTTC. It encodes CASSPFDRGHEQYF. The whole variable domain, remainder taken from reference TRBV18 and TRBJ2-7, is NAGVMQNPRHLVRRRGQEARLRCSPMKGHSHVYWYRQLPEEGLKFMVYLQKENIIDESGMPKERFSAEFPKEGPSILRIQQVVRGDSAAYFCASSPFDRGHEQYFGPGTRLTVT.

V and J are TRBV6-2 or TRBV6-3 and TRBJ2-2, with 13 bases fitting TRBD2. Germline assignment: CDR1 MNHEY and CDR2 SVGEGT. The CDR3 consists of 16 residues. With 6 bases clipped from V and 6 bases from J, the junction kept 7 bases outside the gene matches. The CDR3 nucleotides read TGTGCCAGCAGCCTCAGACTAGCGGGAGGAGCCGGGGAGCTGTTTTTT. It codes for CASSLRLAGGAGELFF.

The CDR3 protein is CASSYVGQGSEGYTF. Written as DNA, the CDR3 is TGTGCCAGCAGTTACGTCGGACAGGGATCGGAAGGCTACACCTTC. The chain uses TRBV6-5 and TRBJ1-2; 8 nucleotides line up with TRBD1. Germline trimming cut 2 bases from V and 8 bases from J; bases unmatched to any gene: 10. This CDR3 has 15 residues. CDR1 is MNHEY and CDR2 is SVGAGI in the germline V gene.

V is TRBV7-9 and J is TRBJ2-7, with 14 bases lining up with TRBD2. From germline, CDR1 is SEHNR and CDR2 FQNEAQ (reference sequence). Germline trimming cut 2 bases from V and 3 bases from J; bases unmatched to any gene: 3. The length of the CDR3 is 16 residues. In nucleotides, the CDR3 is TGTGCCAGCAGCTTACTGGGACTAGCGGGAGTCTACGAGCAGTACTTC. Residues: CASSLLGLAGVYEQYF.

The V call is TRBV5-6, the J call TRBJ1-2; a possible D gene is TRBD1 (6 bases). This CDR3 has 14 residues. With 7 bases removed from V and 6 bases from J, the gap between germline ends came to 19 bases. Germline CDR1 is SGHDT and CDR2 is YYEEEE. Here the CDR3 reads CASRRSPGAHGYTF. CDR3 nucleotides: TGTGCCAGCCGTCGTTCGCCAGGGGCACATGGCTACACCTTC.

The chain is built from TRBV5-6 and TRBJ2-7, with TRBD2 matching 7 bases. Germline assignment: CDR1 SGHDT and CDR2 YYEEEE. The CDR3 is made up of 15 amino acids. The J segment lost 3 bases and the V segment lost 1 base, leaving 7 bases of the junction unmatched. The CDR3 loop reads CASSLLASGYYEQYF. The CDR3 DNA sequence: TGTGCCAGCAGCTTGTTGGCTAGCGGCTACTACGAGCAGTACTTC. Based on the CDR3 plus reference TRBV5-6 and TRBJ2-7, the full variable domain is DAGVTQSPTHLIKTRGQQVTLRCSPKSGHDTVSWYQQALGQGPQFIFQYYEEEERQRGNFPDRFSGHQFPNYSSELNVNALLLGDSALYLCASSLLASGYYEQYFGPGTRLTVT.

This clone was recorded a few times. The V call is TRBV19, the J call TRBJ1-2, with 7 bases that match TRBD1. The length of the CDR3 is 18 residues. V was pared by 5 bases and J by 6 bases, with 21 bases of the junction left unmatched. The germline gives CDR1 LNHDA, CDR2 SQIVND (reference sequence). The CDR3 DNA is TGTGCCAGTAGTCGGCCGAAACCCCGACAGGGAGAAGGGGATGGCTACACCTTC. Encoded protein: CASSRPKPRQGEGDGYTF.

The CDR3 spells CASSDFLAGVNEQFF. The CDR3 nucleotides are TGTGCCAGCAGTGACTTCTTAGCGGGAGTAAATGAGCAGTTCTTC. The chain carries TRBV6-4 and TRBJ2-1, with 9 bases fitting TRBD2. The germline V gene has CDR1 MRHNA and CDR2 SNTAGT. Trimming removed 1 base from V and 7 bases from J; junction bases left unmatched: 5. CDR3 size: 15 residues.

The chain uses TRBV2 and TRBJ2-7; TRBD2 agrees at 11 bases. The junction had 6 bases not matched to a gene; V was cut back by 1 base and J by 1 base. This CDR3 has 17 amino acids. Per germline, CDR1 SNHLY and CDR2 FYNNEI. In nucleotides, the CDR3 is TGTGCCAGCAGTGAAGGGCTAGCGGGAGGAAGGTCCTACGAGCAGTACTTC. It encodes CASSEGLAGGRSYEQYF. Combining the CDR3 with reference TRBV2 and TRBJ2-7 gives the whole variable domain EPEVTQTPSHQVTQMGQEVILRCVPISNHLYFYWYRQILGQKVEFLVSFYNNEISEKSEIFDDQFSVERPDGSNFTLKIRSTKLEDSAMYFCASSEGLAGGRSYEQYFGPGTRLTVT.

This clone was detected only a few times. The chain joins TRBV6-5 to TRBJ2-2, with 10 nucleotides matching TRBD2. Germline-derived CDR1 and CDR2 are MNHEY and SVGAGI. The V and J ends lost 4 bases and 8 bases, in that order; junction bases with no gene match: 7. The CDR3 totals 15 residues. The CDR3 sequence: CASSLASGRRGELFF. The CDR3 DNA reads as TGTGCCAGCAGTTTAGCTAGCGGGAGAAGGGGGGAGCTGTTTTTT.

The chain recombines TRBV11-2 with TRBJ2-1; a possible D gene is TRBD1 (6 bases). The CDR3 totals 15 residues. The germline V and J ends were trimmed by 5 bases and 4 bases, with 15 bases remaining between them. Per the germline V gene, CDR1 is SGHAT and CDR2 is FQNNGV. CDR3 DNA sequence: TGTGCCAGCAGCCCCTCGGACAGCCAGTACAATGAGCAGTTCTTC. Translating gives CASSPSDSQYNEQFF. Filled out from reference TRBV11-2 and TRBJ2-1, the complete variable domain reads EAGVAQSPRYKIIEKRQSVAFWCNPISGHATLYWYQQILGQGPKLLIQFQNNGVVDDSQLPKDRFSAERLKGVDSTLKIQPAKLEDSAVYLCASSPSDSQYNEQFFGPGTRLTVL.